This TCR beta chain derives from a study of blood T cells in healthy people across ages. Whole-study findings and limits: Researchers judged that diversity estimates from one million T cells fell short of true values. Diversity of TCR beta correlated strongly with naive T cell percentage. Long-lived donors exceeded aged donors in naive CD4+ cells and diversity.

A sample-barcoded 5' primer and a J-beta primer mix were used in a second PCR of roughly 7 to 12 cycles. Via MiXCR, TCRdb re-called the 5' RACE reads, giving one row per CDR3 protein. The repertoire holds about 720,000 distinct CDR3 sequences, with 22% as singletons. This clonotype was counted only a few times. Antigen specificity is unknown. The CDR3 sequence is 15 residues long. In germline, CDR1 is MGHRA, CDR2 YSYEKL. The V end lost 0 bases, the J end lost 3 bases, and 11 bases lay between the germline ends. Healthy Caucasian individuals from Russia aged roughly 6 to 100 were enrolled as donors. V usage is TRBV4-1 and J usage is TRBJ1-2; no definite D call. Sequences were obtained from blood. This sequence originates from a man aged 65 to 79 in good health. CDR3 protein: CASSQDRTGDYGYTF. The CDR3 DNA reads TGCGCCAGCAGCCAAGATAGGACGGGAGACTATGGCTACACCTTC.